These 17 T cell receptor beta chains share one sample of origin, sequenced in a study of vaccination effects on CD4 cells after COVID-19. Ahead of sequencing, the ViraFEST assay grew antigen-specific CD4+ T cells using viral peptide pools. It was after approximately 11 days of culture that CD4+ T cells were isolated. Nucleocapsid antibodies stayed negative before and after vaccination, showing no earlier SARS-CoV-2 infection. Their target antigens are unknown. TCRdb's table, derived via immunoSEQ multiplex PCR, lists solely in-frame clones and lacks some. The sample records some 25,000 clones, 70% to 80% being singletons. Specimen: CD4+ T cells from PBMCs cultured with HCoV-OC43 spike peptides, collected before COVID-19 vaccination. The subset denotes: HCoV-OC43 spike overlapping peptide pool stimulation. The receptors were sampled from a human donor who received a COVID-19 vaccine.

This clone has just a few counts. V gene TRBV11-3 combines with J gene TRBJ2-1; 9 bases map to TRBD2. With V trimmed by 3 bases and J by 8 bases, 5 bases remained unmatched. CDR1 is SGHNT, CDR2 YENEEA, per germline. There are 14 residues in the CDR3. This CDR3 reads CASSFQAGGYEQFF. In DNA, the CDR3 is TGTGCCAGCAGCTTTCAAGCGGGAGGATATGAGCAGTTCTTC. The entire variable domain, with the rest obtained from reference TRBV11-3 and TRBJ2-1, is as follows: EAGVVQSPRYKIIEKKQPVAFWCNPISGHNTLYWYLQNLGQGPELLIRYENEEAVDDSQLPKDRFSAERLKGVDSTLKIQPAELGDSAVYLCASSFQAGGYEQFFGPGTRLTVL.

The rearrangement joins TRBV12-3 or TRBV12-4 to TRBJ1-2; D possibly corresponds to TRBD1 (5 bases). The CDR3 loop spans 13 amino acids. Deletions cut 6 bases from V and 3 bases from J, with 11 bases between. CDR3 in amino acids: CASRTGTDYGYTF. The DNA of the CDR3 is TGTGCCAGCAGGACCGGGACGGACTATGGCTACACCTTC.

There are a few counts of this clone. The chain uses TRBV4-1 and TRBJ1-1, with a weak D call TRBD1 (6 bases). The V and J ends lost 8 bases and 4 bases respectively, with 20 bases between them. The CDR3 totals 15 residues. Germline V gene data show CDR1 as MGHRA and CDR2 as YSYEKL. CDR3 sequence: CASQSQGSRRTEAFF. The CDR3 DNA reads as TGCGCCAGCCAGTCGCAGGGGTCCAGGCGCACTGAAGCTTTCTTT.

The rearrangement links TRBV7-2 to TRBJ1-1; D possibly corresponds to TRBD1 (6 bases). Germline lookup yields CDR1 SGHTA and CDR2 FQGNSA. V lost 1 base, J lost 12 bases, and 18 bases lay in between. The CDR3 totals 14 residues. CDR3 in DNA: TGTGCCAGCAGCTTAGAATACTCACGGGGGCGATCTTTCTTT. This gives the protein CASSLEYSRGRSFF.

Only one count was recorded for this clone. The chain links TRBV9 to TRBJ1-1; tentatively, D is TRBD1 (6 bases). The CDR3 spans 15 residues. Germline V gives CDR1 SGDLS, CDR2 YYNGEE. The ends were cut back, 4 bases at V and 0 bases at J, with 13 bases in the middle. CDR3 DNA sequence: TGTGCCAGCAGCATCGAAGGACAGCTGAACACTGAAGCTTTCTTT. This codes for CASSIEGQLNTEAFF. The full variable domain, completed using reference TRBV9 and TRBJ1-1, is DSGVTQTPKHLITATGQRVTLRCSPRSGDLSVYWYQQSLDQGLQFLIQYYNGEERAKGNILERFSAQQFPDLHSELNLSSLELGDSALYFCASSIEGQLNTEAFFGQGTRLTVV.

This clone was seen once. The gene calls are TRBV18 and TRBJ2-2; D tentatively fits TRBD1 or TRBD2 (5 bases each). Germline V gene sequence: CDR1 KGHSH, CDR2 LQKENI. Deletions cut 5 bases from V and 6 bases from J, with 19 bases between. The CDR3 is 16 amino acids. The CDR3 reads CASSTITGTGPGELFF. The CDR3 DNA follows: TGTGCCAGCTCAACAATAACCGGGACGGGTCCCGGGGAGCTGTTTTTT.

The V and J genes are TRBV5-6 and TRBJ1-2, with D tentatively TRBD1 (5 bases). The CDR3 loop spans 14 amino acids. Germline V CDR1 and CDR2: SGHDT, YYEEEE. The V and J ends lost 2 bases and 0 bases respectively, with 8 bases between them. The CDR3 spells CASSLQATNYGYTF. CDR3 nucleotide sequence: TGTGCCAGCAGCTTACAGGCCACTAACTATGGCTACACCTTC.

In its sample, this clone was seen once. This sequence joins TRBV4-1 and TRBJ2-3; D may correspond to TRBD1 or TRBD2 (6 bases each). The germline CDR1 and CDR2 sequences are MGHRA and YSYEKL. The CDR3 length is 14 residues. V dropped 4 bases and J dropped 4 bases, with 12 bases sitting between them. The CDR3 protein is CASSPNREADTQYF. CDR3 in DNA: TGCGCCAGCAGCCCGAACAGGGAGGCAGATACGCAGTATTTT.

Of note for this clone: This sample also contains other DNA sequences that code for the same CDR3. The chain combines TRBV25-1 with TRBJ2-6; D unresolved. CDR1 and CDR2 from the germline V gene are MGHDK and SYGVNS. This CDR3 has 16 amino acids. V was cut by 1 base and J by 1 base, with 8 bases left in between. The CDR3 region is CASSEFWSSGANVLTF. The DNA of the CDR3 is TGTGCCAGCAGTGAATTCTGGTCTTCTGGGGCCAACGTCCTGACTTTC.

This clone was counted a single time. The chain recombines TRBV29-1 with TRBJ2-3, with TRBD2 matching over 8 bases. Germline V gene data show CDR1 as SQVTM and CDR2 as ANQGSEA. The CDR3 totals 15 residues. V shed 3 bases, J shed 6 bases, and the junction held 11 bases outside the gene matches. The CDR3 reads CSVESQRGPGDTQYF. CDR3 bases: TGCAGCGTTGAGAGCCAGCGGGGGCCCGGGGATACGCAGTATTTT.

This CDR3 reads CASSWVPGTEAFF. The CDR3 DNA follows: TGCGCCAGCAGCTGGGTGCCAGGGACTGAAGCTTTCTTT. This rearrangement joins TRBV5-1 to TRBJ1-1, with D possibly matching TRBD1 (5 bases). V lost 3 bases and J lost 5, with 11 bases in between. Germline lookup yields CDR1 SGHRS and CDR2 YFSETQ. The CDR3 has 13 amino acids.

This clone came up a few times. The genes are TRBV4-1 and TRBJ2-1; D perhaps matches TRBD2 (6 bases). The CDR3 sequence is 16 residues long. Germline-derived CDR1 and CDR2 are MGHRA and YSYEKL. V was pared by 3 bases and J by 2 bases, with 14 bases between. The CDR3 coding sequence is TGCGCCAGCAGCCAGGCGGGGCGGGGAACCTACAATGAGCAGTTCTTC. Its protein product is CASSQAGRGTYNEQFF.

The chain has TRBV6-2 or TRBV6-3 and TRBJ2-7; D unresolved. The germline gives CDR1 MNHEY, CDR2 SVGEGT. V gave up 5 bases and J gave up 2 bases, with 13 bases separating them. This CDR3 region has 14 residues. The CDR3 DNA reads TGTGCCAGCAGTCGATACCCTGGGGCCTACGAGCAGTACTTC. Translation: CASSRYPGAYEQYF.

This clone came up a few times. CDR3 DNA sequence: TGTGCCAGCAGCTTGACTAGCGGGAGGGCCGGGGAGCTGTTTTTT. This codes for CASSLTSGRAGELFF. The rearrangement joins TRBV11-2 to TRBJ2-2; 14 bases match TRBD2. Germline V CDR1 and CDR2: SGHAT, FQNNGV. The trim removed 3 bases at V and 6 bases at J, leaving 0 bases unmatched. The CDR3 contains 15 residues.

V usage is TRBV5-1 and J usage is TRBJ2-1; 12 bases line up with TRBD2. The V gene end was trimmed by 2 bases and the J gene end by 10 bases; junction bases not matched to a gene: 7. Germline values: CDR1 SGHRS, CDR2 YFSETQ. The CDR3 length is 15 residues. In DNA form, the CDR3 reads TGCGCCAGCAGCTTTTTCACTAGCGGGAGGCGGGAGCAGTTCTTC. Protein sequence: CASSFFTSGRREQFF.

CDR3: CATSEPQGGGANVLTF. Written as DNA, the CDR3 is TGTGCCACCAGTGAGCCACAGGGCGGTGGGGCCAACGTCCTGACTTTC. The chain is built from TRBV24-1 and TRBJ2-6, with D possibly being TRBD1 (6 bases). Trimming pared 4 bases from V and 3 bases from J, leaving 12 bases between. Germline values: CDR1 KGHDR, CDR2 SFDVKD. The CDR3 consists of 16 residues.

The chain combines TRBV7-6 with TRBJ1-1; possible D gene TRBD1, 5 bases. Trimming stripped 0 bases from V and 4 bases from J, with 15 bases between. The CDR3 has 16 amino acids. Per germline, CDR1 SGHVS and CDR2 FNYEAQ. The CDR3 is CASSLASGGVSTEAFF. CDR3 in DNA: TGTGCCAGCAGCTTAGCATCGGGGGGAGTGAGCACTGAAGCTTTCTTT.